The 23 T cell receptor beta chains below were found in one sample sequenced in a study of radiotherapy plus CTLA-4 blockade in lung cancer. TCRdb keeps only in-frame clones here, not all; method: immunoSEQ multiplex PCR. The table includes 100,000 to 150,000 clones, 70% to 90% detected once. Source: peripheral blood, taken from a patient treated with radiotherapy plus ipilimumab. The receptors here all came from a human donor with non-small cell lung cancer that progressed on radiotherapy plus ipilimumab.

The chain joins TRBV5-1 to TRBJ1-1; D remains unclear. Deletions cut 7 bases from V and 1 base from J, with 14 bases between. CDR1 is SGHRS, CDR2 YFSETQ, per germline. The CDR3 totals 14 residues. The CDR3 DNA sequence: TGCGCCAGCTGGTTGGGGTCGCAGAACACTGAAGCTTTCTTT. Amino acid sequence: CASWLGSQNTEAFF.

This clone was observed a handful of times. CDR3 DNA: TGTGCCAGCAGTGTGCGAGGAGGGGAGCGGAATCAGCCCCAGCATTTT. This codes for CASSVRGGERNQPQHF. J is TRBJ1-5 and V is TRBV6-1; D possibly corresponds to TRBD1 (5 bases). The CDR3 extends over 16 amino acids. In germline, CDR1 is MNHNS, CDR2 SASEGT. V was pared by 4 bases and J by 4 bases, with 17 bases between.

The rearrangement uses TRBV15 and TRBJ2-1; D perhaps matches TRBD2 (6 bases). This CDR3 has 17 residues. Germline CDR1 reads LNHNV; CDR2 reads YYDKDF (reference sequence). The V and J ends lost 2 bases and 8 bases respectively, with 22 bases between them. CDR3 nucleotide sequence: TGTGCCACCAGCAGATCGGCCGGGACTCGGAGCATGGATGAGCAGTTCTTC. Encoded protein: CATSRSAGTRSMDEQFF.

This chain joins TRBV7-2 and TRBJ2-7, with 7 bases fitting TRBD1. This CDR3 region has 15 residues. Per the germline V gene, CDR1 is SGHTA and CDR2 is FQGNSA. V was pared by 5 bases and J by 2 bases, with 9 bases of the junction left unmatched. CDR3 DNA sequence: TGTGCCAGCAGCACTTTGCTGGGGACAGCCTACGAGCAGTACTTC. Its translation is CASSTLLGTAYEQYF.

This chain uses TRBV27 with TRBJ1-5; no firm D call. The CDR3 length is 14 residues. Between the trimmed V and J ends, which lost 2 bases and 6 bases, there was a span of 11 bases. CDR1 and CDR2 from the germline V gene are MNHEY and SMNVEV (reference sequence). CDR3 sequence (DNA): TGTGCCAGCAGTTTAGTGGCAGGCGGTCAGCCCCAGCATTTT. Encoded protein: CASSLVAGGQPQHF.

The J gene is TRBJ2-1, the V gene TRBV5-1, with 8 bases that match TRBD1. This CDR3 contains 16 residues. Germline trimming cut 4 bases from V and 8 bases from J; bases unmatched to any gene: 14. The germline V gene encodes CDR1 SGHRS and CDR2 YFSETQ. The CDR3 is CASSPPRQGYLDEQFF. The DNA of the CDR3 is TGCGCCAGCAGCCCCCCAAGACAGGGGTATTTGGATGAGCAGTTCTTC.

This clone was found once. The chain combines TRBV7-9 with TRBJ2-5; a possible D gene is TRBD2 (5 bases). Looked up from germline, CDR1 is SEHNR and CDR2 is FQNEAQ (reference sequence). CDR3 length: 14 amino acids. The V end was cut by 5 bases, the J end by 5 bases, with 15 bases between. The CDR3 sequence: CASSPRRAEETQYF. The CDR3 bases are TGTGCCAGCAGCCCCCGGCGGGCGGAGGAGACCCAGTACTTC.

This chain links TRBV7-3 with TRBJ1-1; tentatively, D is TRBD1 (5 bases). The CDR3 runs to 13 residues. From germline, CDR1 is SGHTA and CDR2 FQGTGA. V shed 3 bases and J shed 1 base, with 6 bases lying between them. The CDR3 here is CASSFGANTEAFF. CDR3 DNA: TGTGCCAGCAGCTTCGGGGCGAACACTGAAGCTTTCTTT.

The V gene is TRBV19, the J gene TRBJ1-5; unclear D gene. The germline CDR1 and CDR2 sequences are LNHDA and SQIVND (reference sequence). V shed 5 bases and J shed 2 bases, with 16 bases lying between them. The CDR3 length is 16 residues. The DNA of the CDR3 is TGTGCCAGTAGTGCCCCCGGGAATTTTGGCAATCAGCCCCAGCATTTT. Translating gives CASSAPGNFGNQPQHF.

Only one count was recorded for this clone. The rearrangement uses TRBV6-1 and TRBJ2-7; perhaps TRBD2 as D (6 bases). Per germline, CDR1 MNHNS and CDR2 SASEGT. The V and J ends lost 6 bases and 2 bases respectively, with 17 bases between them. This CDR3 region has 15 residues. The CDR3 DNA is TGTGCCAGCAGCTGGGAGGATACGTGGACCTACGAGCAGTACTTC. It yields the protein CASSWEDTWTYEQYF.

The chain is built from TRBV27 and TRBJ2-2; D ambiguous. In germline, CDR1 is MNHEY, CDR2 SMNVEV (reference sequence). V dropped 3 bases and J dropped 0 bases, with 11 bases sitting between them. The CDR3 is 16 amino acids. The DNA for the CDR3 is TGTGCCAGCAGTTTCGGTATGCAGGCGAACACCGGGGAGCTGTTTTTT. Protein: CASSFGMQANTGELFF.

This chain joins TRBV5-1 and TRBJ2-2; D is possibly TRBD1 (5 bases). The V end lost 0 bases, the J end lost 5 bases, and 11 bases lay between the germline ends. The CDR3 contains 15 residues. CDR1 is SGHRS, CDR2 YFSETQ, per germline. CDR3 amino acids: CASSLVGRATGELFF. As DNA, the CDR3 is TGCGCCAGCAGCTTGGTCGGCAGGGCAACCGGGGAGCTGTTTTTT. Full variable domain (remainder filled in from reference TRBV5-1 and TRBJ2-2): KAGVTQTPRYLIKTRGQQVTLSCSPISGHRSVSWYQQTPGQGLQFLFEYFSETQRNKGNFPGRFSGRQFSNSRSEMNVSTLELGDSALYLCASSLVGRATGELFFGEGSRLTVL.

CDR3 amino acids: CASSPPMGANTEAFF. Written as DNA, the CDR3 is TGTGCCAGCTCACCACCCATGGGAGCCAACACTGAAGCTTTCTTT. J is TRBJ1-1 and V is TRBV18; D is unclear. The length of the CDR3 is 15 residues. Germline V gene lookup returns CDR1 KGHSH and CDR2 LQKENI. With 0 bases removed from V and 2 bases from J, the gap between germline ends came to 10 bases.

CDR3 in amino acids: CASSQGLGSYEQYF. The CDR3, as DNA: TGTGCCAGCAGCCAAGGACTAGGATCCTACGAGCAGTACTTC. This chain uses TRBV4-2 with TRBJ2-7; maybe TRBD2 (6 bases). Trimming took off 1 base at V and 1 base at J, with 8 bases between the two ends. The CDR3 is made up of 14 amino acids. CDR1 LGHNA and CDR2 YNFKEQ come from the germline V gene.

J is TRBJ1-1 and V is TRBV7-6; D remains ambiguous. V was shortened by 2 bases and J by 1 base, with 8 bases between the two germline ends. Germline lookup yields CDR1 SGHVS and CDR2 FNYEAQ. The CDR3 covers 14 residues. This chain's CDR3 is CASSLIYGNTEAFF. CDR3 nucleotide sequence: TGTGCCAGCAGCTTAATCTATGGGAACACTGAAGCTTTCTTT.

The gene calls are TRBV5-1 and TRBJ2-5; 10 bases fit TRBD2. Germline V lookup: CDR1 SGHRS, CDR2 YFSETQ. Trimming at V came to 4 bases and at J to 1 base, leaving 10 bases not matched to a gene. CDR3 length equals 17 residues. The CDR3 DNA follows: TGCGCCAGCAGCCCCGGGGTCACTAGCGGGACCCAAGAGACCCAGTACTTC. It codes for CASSPGVTSGTQETQYF.

The CDR3 sequence is CARSLTWASSYEQYF. CDR3 bases: TGTGCCAGAAGCTTGACCTGGGCGAGCTCCTACGAGCAGTACTTC. The V gene is TRBV5-3, the J gene TRBJ2-7; D call uncertain. TRBV5-3 is labeled an ORF, and its function is uncertain. V gave up 1 base and J gave up 0 bases, with 11 bases separating them. The CDR3 extends over 15 amino acids.

This clone has just one count. This chain links TRBV6-6 with TRBJ1-1; D call uncertain. Trimming removed 5 bases from V and 4 bases from J, with 17 bases in between. This CDR3 contains 15 residues. CDR1 is MNHNY, CDR2 SVGAGI, per germline (reference sequence). The CDR3 region has the DNA TGTGCCAGCAGTACAACCCAGTCCCTGGGCACTGAAGCTTTCTTT. Protein product: CASSTTQSLGTEAFF.

V gene TRBV9 combines with J gene TRBJ1-1; D is possibly TRBD1 (5 bases). This CDR3 region has 13 residues. Trimming cost V 2 bases and J 5 bases, with 10 bases left between them. Germline V gene data show CDR1 as SGDLS and CDR2 as YYNGEE. CDR3 nucleotides: TGTGCCAGCAGCGTGGGGGACGGGACTGAAGCTTTCTTT. Protein: CASSVGDGTEAFF. Complete variable domain (other parts from reference TRBV9 and TRBJ1-1): DSGVTQTPKHLITATGQRVTLRCSPRSGDLSVYWYQQSLDQGLQFLIQYYNGEERAKGNILERFSAQQFPDLHSELNLSSLELGDSALYFCASSVGDGTEAFFGQGTRLTVV.

V usage is TRBV18 and J usage is TRBJ2-2; TRBD2 agrees at 7 bases. The junction had 9 bases not matched to a gene; V was cut back by 4 bases and J by 4 bases. The CDR3 extends over 16 amino acids. Germline values: CDR1 KGHSH, CDR2 LQKENI. This CDR3 is CASSLPGGGSTGELFF. The CDR3, as DNA: TGTGCCAGCTCACTCCCGGGAGGCGGGAGCACCGGGGAGCTGTTTTTT.

The chain couples TRBV30 to TRBJ2-7; TRBD2 aligns across 13 bases. The germline V gene has CDR1 GTSNPN and CDR2 SVGIG (reference sequence). This CDR3 region has 15 residues. V lost 3 bases, J lost 8 bases, and 10 bases stayed unmatched. The CDR3 here is CAWRLAGGPLGKQYF. The CDR3 bases are TGTGCCTGGAGACTAGCGGGAGGGCCCCTGGGGAAGCAGTACTTC.

The chain joins TRBV7-9 to TRBJ2-7; 9 bases map to TRBD2. V lost 4 bases, J lost 5 bases, and 3 bases stayed unmatched. Germline assignment: CDR1 SEHNR and CDR2 FQNEAQ (reference sequence). The CDR3 has 13 amino acids. Written as DNA, the CDR3 is TGTGCCAGCAGCTCAAGACTAGCGGACGAGCAGTACTTC. It is translated as CASSSRLADEQYF.

V usage is TRBV5-4 and J usage is TRBJ1-5; perhaps TRBD1 as D (5 bases). Trimming cost V 1 base and J 4 bases, with 9 bases left between them. Germline CDR1 and CDR2: SGHNT and YYREEE (reference sequence). This CDR3 region has 14 residues. CDR3 protein: CASSLFGQNQPQHF. Written as DNA, the CDR3 is TGTGCCAGCAGCTTGTTCGGACAAAATCAGCCCCAGCATTTT.